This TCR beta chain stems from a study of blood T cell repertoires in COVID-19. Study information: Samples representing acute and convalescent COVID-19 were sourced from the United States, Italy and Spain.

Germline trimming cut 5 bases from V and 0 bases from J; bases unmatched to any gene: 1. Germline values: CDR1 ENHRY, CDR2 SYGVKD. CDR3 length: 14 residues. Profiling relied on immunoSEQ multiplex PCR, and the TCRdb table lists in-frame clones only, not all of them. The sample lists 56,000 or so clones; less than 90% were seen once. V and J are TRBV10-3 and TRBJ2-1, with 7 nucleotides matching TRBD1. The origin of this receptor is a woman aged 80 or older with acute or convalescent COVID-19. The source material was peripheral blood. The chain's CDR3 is CAISRDSSYNEQFF. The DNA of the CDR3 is TGTGCCATCAGTCGGGACAGCTCCTACAATGAGCAGTTCTTC.